This is a list of T cell receptor beta chains from one sample in a study of siplizumab effects on memory and regulatory T cells. Assay used: immunoSEQ multiplex PCR; TCRdb lists only in-frame clones, some missing. The sample includes under 140,000 clones, around 90% of them seen just once. The sequencing input was CD4+ T cells sorted from blood. All receptors derive from a human donor in good health. Each CDR3 is given with its conserved first and last residue. The D gene is left open where the match is weak. Clone size is stated in some rows and not others, as once, few, many or a class when expanded.

cdr3_length: 16
j_call: TRBJ1-4
clone_size: .
d_call: .
v_call: TRBV4-2
cdr3_aa: CASSQDGSATNEKLFF
cdr3_nt: TGTGCCAGCAGCCAAGACGGCTCTGCAACTAATGAAAAACTGTTTTTT

cdr3_length: 21
j_call: TRBJ2-4
clone_size: .
d_call: TRBD2
v_call: TRBV7-8
cdr3_aa: CASSFPLTGTSGGIAKNIQYF
cdr3_nt: TGTGCCAGCAGCTTCCCCCTAACCGGGACTAGCGGGGGGATAGCCAAAAACATTCAGTACTTC

cdr3_length: 16
j_call: TRBJ2-1
clone_size: .
d_call: TRBD2
v_call: TRBV7-8
cdr3_aa: CASSPRTSGLGGGGLF
cdr3_nt: TGTGCCAGCAGCCCCCGGACTAGCGGGTTAGGGGGGGGAGGTCTCTTC

cdr3_length: 18
j_call: TRBJ2-3
clone_size: .
d_call: TRBD1
v_call: TRBV7-8
cdr3_aa: CASTSRDRDGVLTDTQYF
cdr3_nt: TGTGCCAGCACCTCCCGTGACAGGGATGGGGTCCTCACAGATACGCAGTATTTT

cdr3_length: 14
j_call: TRBJ1-3
clone_size: .
d_call: .
v_call: TRBV6-1
cdr3_aa: CASGTGKSGNTIYF
cdr3_nt: TGTGCCAGCGGAACAGGGAAATCTGGAAACACCATATATTTT

cdr3_length: 16
j_call: TRBJ2-1
clone_size: .
d_call: .
v_call: TRBV5-1
cdr3_aa: CASSLVGGYSYNEQFF
cdr3_nt: TGCGCCAGCAGCTTGGTCGGCGGTTACTCCTACAATGAGCAGTTCTTC

cdr3_length: 14
j_call: TRBJ2-1
clone_size: .
d_call: .
v_call: TRBV2
cdr3_aa: CASSADRPDNEQFF
cdr3_nt: TGTGCCAGCAGTGCTGACAGGCCGGACAATGAGCAGTTCTTC

cdr3_length: 15
j_call: TRBJ2-1
clone_size: .
d_call: .
v_call: TRBV5-1
cdr3_aa: CASSHGTNSYNEQFF
cdr3_nt: TGCGCCAGCAGCCACGGGACGAACTCCTACAATGAGCAGTTCTTC

cdr3_length: 14
j_call: TRBJ2-1
clone_size: .
d_call: .
v_call: TRBV7-2
cdr3_aa: CASSSVGAYNEQFF
cdr3_nt: TGTGCCAGCAGCTCTGTGGGGGCCTACAATGAGCAGTTCTTC

cdr3_length: 14
j_call: TRBJ1-5
clone_size: .
d_call: .
v_call: TRBV2
cdr3_aa: CASKYTESNQPQHF
cdr3_nt: TGTGCCAGCAAGTATACTGAGAGCAATCAGCCCCAGCATTTT

cdr3_length: 14
j_call: TRBJ1-2
clone_size: .
d_call: .
v_call: TRBV11-1
cdr3_aa: CASRQSHTNYGYTF
cdr3_nt: TGTGCCAGCAGACAAAGCCACACTAACTATGGCTACACCTTC

cdr3_length: 16
j_call: TRBJ2-2
clone_size: .
d_call: TRBD1
v_call: TRBV11-2
cdr3_aa: CASSSADRGRTGELFF
cdr3_nt: TGTGCCAGCAGCTCAGCAGACAGGGGTAGGACCGGGGAGCTGTTTTTT

cdr3_length: 14
j_call: TRBJ2-3
clone_size: once
d_call: .
v_call: TRBV9
cdr3_aa: CASSVAGSTDTQYF
cdr3_nt: TGTGCCAGCAGCGTAGCGGGGAGCACAGATACGCAGTATTTT

cdr3_length: 14
j_call: TRBJ2-7
clone_size: .
d_call: .
v_call: TRBV6-6
cdr3_aa: CASSRQREGGEQYF
cdr3_nt: TGTGCCAGCAGTCGCCAGCGAGAGGGGGGCGAGCAGTACTTC

cdr3_length: 12
j_call: TRBJ1-2
clone_size: few
d_call: .
v_call: TRBV5-6
cdr3_aa: CASSSDSYGYTF
cdr3_nt: TGTGCCAGCAGCTCAGACAGCTATGGCTACACCTTC

cdr3_length: 15
j_call: TRBJ2-5
clone_size: once
d_call: .
v_call: TRBV4-2
cdr3_aa: CASSQDVPSAETQYF
cdr3_nt: TGTGCCAGCAGCCAAGATGTACCCTCCGCAGAGACCCAGTACTTC

cdr3_length: 13
j_call: TRBJ2-5
clone_size: .
d_call: .
v_call: TRBV25-1
cdr3_aa: CASSTSNQETQYF
cdr3_nt: TGTGCCAGCAGTACCTCTAACCAAGAGACCCAGTACTTC

cdr3_length: 16
j_call: TRBJ2-7
clone_size: few
d_call: .
v_call: TRBV4-1
cdr3_aa: CASSRTDSQGAYEQYF
cdr3_nt: TGCGCCAGCAGCCGGACGGACAGTCAGGGAGCCTACGAGCAGTACTTC

cdr3_length: 14
j_call: TRBJ2-5
clone_size: .
d_call: .
v_call: TRBV5-6
cdr3_aa: CASSLAGQRETQYF
cdr3_nt: TGTGCCAGCAGCTTGGCGGGGCAGCGAGAGACCCAGTACTTC